These T cell receptor beta chains were read from a single sample in a study of blood T cells in healthy people across ages. TCRdb independently ran MiXCR on the 5' RACE reads; one entry per CDR3 protein. The sample records some 1,500,000 distinct CDR3 sequences, approximately 39% being singletons. Specimen: blood. All receptors derive from a woman in her late teens or twenties in good health. Each CDR3 is given with its conserved first and last residue. Each record gives: V gene, J gene, clone size, D gene, CDR3 DNA, CDR3 protein. A D gene is named only where the DNA matches it firmly. Part of the rows lack a size; the others show once, few, many or a class for expanded clones.

V: TRBV21-1
J: TRBJ1-2
size: once
D: NA
DNA: TGTGCCGCTAAAAAGTTCCCTGGAGGCACCTTC
CDR3: CAAKKFPGGTF

V: TRBV12-3/TRBV12-4
J: TRBJ2-5
size: NA
D: NA
DNA: TGTGCCAGCAGTCGACAGCTTCAGCAAGAGACCCAGTACTTC
CDR3: CASSRQLQQETQYF

V: TRBV29-1
J: TRBJ2-2
size: NA
D: NA
DNA: TGCAGCGTTGGGCGGGAGAACACCGGGGAGCTGTTTTTT
CDR3: CSVGRENTGELFF

V: TRBV29-1
J: TRBJ2-1
size: NA
D: TRBD2
DNA: TGCAGCGTGCATAGACTAGCGGGGCTTAACTACAATGAGCAGTTCTTC
CDR3: CSVHRLAGLNYNEQFF

V: TRBV4-1
J: TRBJ2-3
size: NA
D: NA
DNA: TGCGCCAGCAGCCAACAGGGTTGGTCAGATACGCAGTATTTT
CDR3: CASSQQGWSDTQYF

V: TRBV20-1
J: TRBJ1-1
size: NA
D: TRBD1
DNA: TGCAGTGCTAGGGGACAGGTATTTGCAGACACTGAAGCTTTCTTT
CDR3: CSARGQVFADTEAFF

V: TRBV12-5
J: TRBJ2-1
size: few
D: TRBD1
DNA: TGTGCTAGTGGTTCGTGGACAGGGCCTTACAATGAGCAGTTCTTC
CDR3: CASGSWTGPYNEQFF

V: TRBV29-1
J: TRBJ2-7
size: NA
D: NA
DNA: TGCAGCGTTCATCTAGGCAGGGGGGCCGGGAGCAACTACGAGCAGTACTTC
CDR3: CSVHLGRGAGSNYEQYF

V: TRBV28
J: TRBJ2-1
size: few
D: TRBD1
DNA: TGTGCCAGCAGGTTCTGGCAGGGGGATTACAATGAGCAGTTCTTC
CDR3: CASRFWQGDYNEQFF

V: TRBV2
J: TRBJ1-6
size: once
D: NA
DNA: TGTGCCAGCACTTCAGGTTCACCCCTCCACTTT
CDR3: CASTSGSPLHF

V: TRBV12-3/TRBV12-4
J: TRBJ1-5
size: NA
D: NA
DNA: TGTGCCAGCTACATTTGGGACGCGGGAGGCGCAGGGCGTGTTTATAGCAATCAGCCCCAGCATTTT
CDR3: CASYIWDAGGAGRVYSNQPQHF

V: TRBV6-1
J: TRBJ1-2
size: NA
D: TRBD1
DNA: TGTGCCAGCAGGAATCTAACAGGGGGAGGCTACACCTTC
CDR3: CASRNLTGGGYTF

V: TRBV15
J: TRBJ2-7
size: few
D: TRBD2
DNA: TGTGCCACCAGCAGAGATGCAGCGGGACCTTACGAGCAGTACTTC
CDR3: CATSRDAAGPYEQYF

V: TRBV30
J: TRBJ2-5
size: NA
D: NA
DNA: TGTGCCTGGAGTGTAAGGGTCCCGCCGAATGAGCAGTACTTC
CDR3: CAWSVRVPPNEQYF

V: TRBV29-1
J: TRBJ2-7
size: NA
D: TRBD1
DNA: TGCAGCGTCCCCCGGACAGGGAATGGCTGCGAGCAGTACTTC
CDR3: CSVPRTGNGCEQYF

V: TRBV6-6
J: TRBJ1-5
size: NA
D: NA
DNA: TGTGCCACCGTCGGGGACTACTATCAGCCCCAGCATTTT
CDR3: CATVGDYYQPQHF

V: TRBV15
J: TRBJ1-1
size: few
D: NA
DNA: TGTGCCACCAGCAGAGACCGTCTGGGGACTGAAGCTTTCTTT
CDR3: CATSRDRLGTEAFF

V: TRBV28
J: TRBJ1-2
size: few
D: NA
DNA: TGTGCCACCCTGAACTATGGCTACACCTTC
CDR3: CATLNYGYTF

V: TRBV4-3
J: TRBJ2-1
size: few
D: TRBD2
DNA: TGCGCCAGCAGCCAAGTTATGCGCCTAGCGGGAGGGTTGAATGAGCAGTTCTTC
CDR3: CASSQVMRLAGGLNEQFF

V: TRBV7-9
J: TRBJ2-1
size: many
D: NA
DNA: TGTGCCAGCAGCGTAAGCTACAATGAGCAGTTCTTC
CDR3: CASSVSYNEQFF

V: TRBV6-2/TRBV6-3
J: TRBJ2-7
size: NA
D: NA
DNA: TGTGCCAGCAGCATCGGACATCTTCTGTACGAGCAGTACTTC
CDR3: CASSIGHLLYEQYF

V: TRBV4-3
J: TRBJ2-1
size: NA
D: NA
DNA: TGCGCCAGCAGCCCAAGGGGGGGTAACTACAATGAGCAGTTCTTC
CDR3: CASSPRGGNYNEQFF

V: TRBV6-5
J: TRBJ1-5
size: few
D: NA
DNA: TGTGCCTGCGCCCTTAGAAGTGGCAATCAGCCCCAGCATTTT
CDR3: CACALRSGNQPQHF

V: TRBV7-9
J: TRBJ1-2
size: many
D: NA
DNA: TGTGCCAGCAGCTTCGAGTCCCGTAGGCCCCTAGAAGGGTACACCTTC
CDR3: CASSFESRRPLEGYTF

V: TRBV6-5
J: TRBJ1-2
size: NA
D: NA
DNA: TGTGCCAGCAGTTACTCGGCAGACCTTTGGGGCTACACCTTC
CDR3: CASSYSADLWGYTF

V: TRBV20-1
J: TRBJ2-1
size: once
D: NA
DNA: TGCAGTGCAAACCCTCGGCGGGACAATGAGCAGTTCTTC
CDR3: CSANPRRDNEQFF

V: TRBV6-2/TRBV6-3
J: TRBJ1-1
size: NA
D: TRBD1
DNA: TGTGCCAGCAGAACAGGGGTTTGGACTGAAGCTTTCTTT
CDR3: CASRTGVWTEAFF

V: TRBV12-3/TRBV12-4
J: TRBJ2-7
size: NA
D: NA
DNA: TGTGCCAGCAGTCCTCGGGACGGGGGCTACGAGCAGTACTTC
CDR3: CASSPRDGGYEQYF

V: TRBV12-3/TRBV12-4
J: TRBJ2-2
size: few
D: NA
DNA: TGTGCCAGCAGTTTACGGACGCAAGGGGAGCTGTTTTTT
CDR3: CASSLRTQGELFF

V: TRBV9
J: TRBJ1-6
size: NA
D: NA
DNA: TGTGCCAGCAGCGTGACAGCCAACGACTTTCTGTCACCCCTCCACTTT
CDR3: CASSVTANDFLSPLHF

V: TRBV7-2
J: TRBJ2-2
size: NA
D: TRBD1
DNA: TGTGCCAGCAGCCCGACCCGGACAGGGGTTAACACCGGGGAGCTGTTTTTT
CDR3: CASSPTRTGVNTGELFF

V: TRBV4-3
J: TRBJ2-1
size: NA
D: TRBD2
DNA: TGCGCCAGCAGCGTACGACTAGCCGCCACCTACAATGAGCAGTTCTTC
CDR3: CASSVRLAATYNEQFF

V: TRBV12-3/TRBV12-4
J: TRBJ1-1
size: NA
D: NA
DNA: TGTGCCAGCAGTCAACCCCCACCCGGGTGGTACACTGAAGCTTTCTTT
CDR3: CASSQPPPGWYTEAFF

V: TRBV29-1
J: TRBJ1-2
size: few
D: NA
DNA: TGCAGCGCCTATTTTAGAGGGGGTAGAAACTATGGCTACACCTTC
CDR3: CSAYFRGGRNYGYTF

V: TRBV10-3
J: TRBJ1-1
size: once
D: NA
DNA: TGTGCCATCAGTGTAAATTGGAACACTGAAGCTTTCTTT
CDR3: CAISVNWNTEAFF

V: TRBV29-1
J: TRBJ1-2
size: few
D: TRBD1
DNA: TGCAGCGTTGCCCCCTTGTTGACAGGGTCCTATGGCTACACCTTC
CDR3: CSVAPLLTGSYGYTF

V: TRBV29-1
J: TRBJ1-6
size: NA
D: NA
DNA: TGCAGCGTGGACCCCCAAAATTCACCCCTCCACTTT
CDR3: CSVDPQNSPLHF

V: TRBV9
J: TRBJ2-3
size: NA
D: NA
DNA: TGTGCCAGCAGCATTCAGGGGTTTGGAGATACGCAGTATTTT
CDR3: CASSIQGFGDTQYF

V: TRBV6-2/TRBV6-3
J: TRBJ2-7
size: NA
D: NA
DNA: TGTGCCAGCAGTTACACCGAGGTGGGACTTGACAATGAGCAGTACTTC
CDR3: CASSYTEVGLDNEQYF

V: TRBV6-4
J: TRBJ1-6
size: few
D: NA
DNA: TGTGCCAGCAGTGAGGACGGATATTCACCCCTCCACTTT
CDR3: CASSEDGYSPLHF